The 10 T cell receptor beta chains given below trace back to one sample, sequenced in a study of cytomegalovirus exposure and HLA in healthy donors. Primers: 60 Vbeta forward and 13 Jbeta reverse. TCRdb keeps only in-frame clones here, not all; method: immunoSEQ multiplex PCR. The sample consists of 150,000 to 200,000 clones, approximately 84% of them appearing once. The sample was PBMCs. The origin of the receptors is a woman aged 40 to 55 in good health and CMV-seropositive.

The chain joins TRBV7-2 to TRBJ2-7; D may be TRBD2 (7 bases). V was pared by 1 base and J by 0 bases, with 13 bases between. The CDR3 sequence is 16 residues long. The V gene's germline CDR1 is SGHTA and CDR2 FQGNSA. The CDR3 here is CASSLVRGQGSYEQYF. In nucleotides, the CDR3 is TGTGCCAGCAGCTTAGTGCGGGGGCAGGGCTCCTACGAGCAGTACTTC.

The genes are TRBV5-6 and TRBJ2-1, with 12 bases fitting TRBD2. The CDR3 contains 16 residues. Germline V CDR1 and CDR2: SGHDT, YYEEEE. J was trimmed by 10 bases and V by 4 bases; bases with no gene match: 12. Here the CDR3 DNA reads TGTGCCAGCAGCGCCGGGGTACTAGCGGGGGGTGGAGAGCAGTTCTTC. Translated, it gives CASSAGVLAGGGEQFF.

V is TRBV25-1 and J is TRBJ1-1, with TRBD1 matching over 8 bases. Per germline, CDR1 MGHDK and CDR2 SYGVNS. The V gene end was trimmed by 6 bases and the J gene end by 0 bases; junction bases not matched to a gene: 0. The CDR3 spans 13 residues. For the CDR3, the DNA is TGTGCCAGCAGGGGACAGGTGAACACTGAAGCTTTCTTT. It translates to CASRGQVNTEAFF.

The rearrangement uses TRBV28 and TRBJ1-2; tentative D call: TRBD1 (6 bases). This CDR3 spans 17 amino acids. Germline assignment: CDR1 MDHEN and CDR2 SYDVKM. The V gene lost 3 bases and the J gene lost 1 base, with 18 bases spanning the gap. CDR3 in amino acids: CASSFLVRGAGNYGYTF. CDR3 bases: TGTGCCAGCAGTTTCCTCGTGCGGGGGGCGGGTAACTATGGCTACACCTTC.

This rearrangement joins TRBV18 to TRBJ1-3, with D uncertain. CDR1 KGHSH and CDR2 LQKENI come from the germline V gene. The V end lost 6 bases, the J end lost 8 bases, and 14 bases lay between the germline ends. The CDR3 extends over 13 amino acids. CDR3 coding DNA: TGTGCCAGCTCCCCTACGCTGGTTGACACCATATATTTT. This codes for CASSPTLVDTIYF. Filled out from reference TRBV18 and TRBJ1-3, the complete variable domain reads NAGVMQNPRHLVRRRGQEARLRCSPMKGHSHVYWYRQLPEEGLKFMVYLQKENIIDESGMPKERFSAEFPKEGPSILRIQQVVRGDSAAYFCASSPTLVDTIYFGEGSWLTVV.

The genes are TRBV6-5 and TRBJ1-6; possibly TRBD1 for D (5 bases). V was clipped by 2 bases and J by 7 bases, with 15 bases between them. Germline V gene data show CDR1 as MNHEY and CDR2 as SVGAGI. This CDR3 has 16 residues. CDR3 coding DNA: TGTGCCAGCAGTTACAGTGTGGGCAGGGTAAATTCACCCCTCCACTTT. Translating it yields CASSYSVGRVNSPLHF.

The chain is built from TRBV28 and TRBJ2-4; 7 bases match TRBD1. Per germline, CDR1 MDHEN and CDR2 SYDVKM. This CDR3 region has 20 residues. V was pared by 2 bases and J by 0 bases, with 16 bases of the junction left unmatched. CDR3 protein: CASSLRSTGALELAKNIQYF. As DNA, the CDR3 is TGTGCCAGCAGTTTACGATCAACAGGGGCCCTCGAGCTAGCCAAAAACATTCAGTACTTC.

This clone was detected only a few times. This chain links TRBV15 with TRBJ2-4; D is possibly TRBD1 (6 bases). The germline V and J ends were trimmed by 5 bases and 7 bases, with 15 bases remaining between them. This CDR3 has 14 amino acids. The germline gives CDR1 LNHNV, CDR2 YYDKDF (reference sequence). The CDR3 spells CATSPQAGGNIQYF. The CDR3, as DNA: TGTGCCACCAGCCCACAGGCTGGGGGCAACATTCAGTACTTC.

CDR3 DNA sequence: TGTGCCAGCAGCTTGGACAGGAGAGGAGAGACCCAGTACTTC. It yields the protein CASSLDRRGETQYF. The chain carries TRBV7-9 and TRBJ2-5; 7 bases align to TRBD1. Per the germline V gene, CDR1 is SEHNR and CDR2 is FQNEAQ (reference sequence). The V segment lost 3 bases and the J segment 4 bases; nucleotides outside the gene matches: 5. This CDR3 has 14 residues.

This clone was seen a handful of times. The chain carries TRBV4-3 and TRBJ1-6, with D possibly matching TRBD1 (5 bases). The CDR3 runs to 14 residues. Germline lookup yields CDR1 LGHNA and CDR2 YSLEER. V was clipped by 3 bases and J by 10 bases, with 13 bases between them. The CDR3 sequence is CASSQLAGGSPLHF. Written as DNA, the CDR3 is TGCGCCAGCAGCCAGCTTGCCGGGGGATCACCCCTCCACTTT.